This T cell receptor beta chain is from a study of blood T cell repertoires in COVID-19. This CDR3 is 15 amino acids long. The V and J ends lost 2 bases and 7 bases respectively, with 12 bases between them. CDR1 and CDR2 (germline): MNHEY, SMNVEV (reference sequence). This table comes from immunoSEQ multiplex PCR, and its TCRdb copy is limited to in-frame clones, with some not included. The repertoire holds approximately 76,000 clones, with 75% to 90% as singletons. The clonotype was recovered from a woman aged 80 or over with active or convalescent COVID-19. The sequenced sample was peripheral blood. The chain employs TRBV27 and TRBJ1-6; D may be TRBD1 (6 bases). This CDR3 reads CASSLQGSGNSPLHF. As DNA, the CDR3 is TGTGCCAGCAGTTTACAGGGGTCTGGAAATTCACCCCTCCACTTT.